The source of this T cell receptor (beta chain) is a study of OX40 agonist ivuxolimab in advanced cancers. The assay was immunoSEQ multiplex PCR, and TCRdb's table has in-frame clones only and misses some. The sample records around 80,000 clones, around 86% being singletons. Notes on the study in general: With doses of 0.1 to 3.0 mg/kg, CD4+ and CD8+ blood T cells had undergone clonal expansion by week 6.

On this clone itself: No antigen is known for it.

Trimming took 5 bases from V and 0 from J, leaving 15 bases between them. Germline loops: CDR1 SGHVS, CDR2 FNYEAQ. The CDR3 contains 16 residues. The source material was CD4+ or CD8+ T cells sorted from blood, sampled in a trial of the OX40 agonist ivuxolimab. The V and J genes are TRBV7-6 and TRBJ2-3; D gene ambiguous. The receptor was isolated from an adult with an advanced solid tumor such as melanoma, head and neck, liver or kidney cancer. CDR3 amino acids: CASSTLSPSSTDTQYF. The CDR3 bases are TGTGCCAGCAGCACTCTAAGTCCCTCTAGCACAGATACGCAGTATTTT.